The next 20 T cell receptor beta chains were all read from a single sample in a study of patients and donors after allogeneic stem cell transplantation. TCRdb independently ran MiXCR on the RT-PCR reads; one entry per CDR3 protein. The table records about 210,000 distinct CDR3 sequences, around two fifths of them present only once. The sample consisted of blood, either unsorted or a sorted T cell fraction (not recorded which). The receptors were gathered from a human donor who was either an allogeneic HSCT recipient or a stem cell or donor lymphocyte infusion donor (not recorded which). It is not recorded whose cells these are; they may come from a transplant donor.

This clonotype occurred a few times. CDR3 in DNA: TGCGCCAGCAGTCCCGCGGAGGACGGCGGGGAGCTGTTTTTT. This translates into CASSPAEDGGELFF. V is TRBV5-1 and J is TRBJ2-2; perhaps TRBD2 as D (5 bases). V was trimmed by 5 bases and J by 7 bases, leaving 15 bases between them. Germline CDR1 and CDR2: SGHRS and YFSETQ. CDR3 size: 14 residues.

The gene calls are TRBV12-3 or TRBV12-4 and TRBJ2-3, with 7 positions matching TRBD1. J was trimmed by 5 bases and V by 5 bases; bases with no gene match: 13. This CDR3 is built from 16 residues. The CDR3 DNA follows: TGTGCCAGCAGTCCGCCGACAGGGACATTTGGAGATACGCAGTATTTT. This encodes CASSPPTGTFGDTQYF.

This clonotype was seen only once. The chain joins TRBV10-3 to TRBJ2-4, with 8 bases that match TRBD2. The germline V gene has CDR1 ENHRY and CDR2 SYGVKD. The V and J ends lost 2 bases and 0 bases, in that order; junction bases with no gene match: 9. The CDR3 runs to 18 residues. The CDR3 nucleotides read TGTGCCATCAGTGAGCCCGGGAGGGGACCCCTAGCCAAAAACATTCAGTACTTC. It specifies CAISEPGRGPLAKNIQYF.

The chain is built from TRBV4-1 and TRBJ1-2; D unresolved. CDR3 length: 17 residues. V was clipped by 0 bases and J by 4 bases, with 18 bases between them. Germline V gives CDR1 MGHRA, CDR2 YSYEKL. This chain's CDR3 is CASSQDLWQSLGYGYTF. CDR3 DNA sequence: TGCGCCAGCAGCCAAGATCTCTGGCAGAGCCTCGGCTATGGCTACACCTTC.

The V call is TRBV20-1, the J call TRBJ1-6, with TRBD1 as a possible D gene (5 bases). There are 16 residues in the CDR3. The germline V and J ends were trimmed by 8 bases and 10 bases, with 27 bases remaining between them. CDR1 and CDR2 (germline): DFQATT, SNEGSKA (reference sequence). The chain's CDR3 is CSPLPGKSSLTSPLHF. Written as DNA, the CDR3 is TGCAGTCCGCTACCAGGGAAATCCTCTCTGACCTCACCCCTCCACTTT.

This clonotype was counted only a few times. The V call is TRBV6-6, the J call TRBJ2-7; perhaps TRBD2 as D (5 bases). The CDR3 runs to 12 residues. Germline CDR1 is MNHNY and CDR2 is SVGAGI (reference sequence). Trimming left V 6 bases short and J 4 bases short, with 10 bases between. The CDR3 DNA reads TGTGCCAGCAGCCTCAGCGGTTACGAGCAGTACTTC. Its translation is CASSLSGYEQYF.

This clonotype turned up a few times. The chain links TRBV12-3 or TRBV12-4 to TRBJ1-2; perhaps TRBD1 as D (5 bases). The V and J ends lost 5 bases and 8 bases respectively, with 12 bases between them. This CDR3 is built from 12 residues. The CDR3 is CASSPQARGYTF. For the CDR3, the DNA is TGTGCCAGCAGTCCACAGGCCCGGGGCTACACCTTC.

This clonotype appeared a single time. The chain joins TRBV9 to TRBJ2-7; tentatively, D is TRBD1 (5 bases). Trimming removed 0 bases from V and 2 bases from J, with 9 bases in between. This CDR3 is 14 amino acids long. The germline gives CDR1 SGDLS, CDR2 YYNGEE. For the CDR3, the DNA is TGTGCCAGCAGCGTAGGGCAGGGCACCTACGAGCAGTACTTC. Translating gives CASSVGQGTYEQYF. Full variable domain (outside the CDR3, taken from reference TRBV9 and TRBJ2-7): DSGVTQTPKHLITATGQRVTLRCSPRSGDLSVYWYQQSLDQGLQFLIQYYNGEERAKGNILERFSAQQFPDLHSELNLSSLELGDSALYFCASSVGQGTYEQYFGPGTRLTVT.

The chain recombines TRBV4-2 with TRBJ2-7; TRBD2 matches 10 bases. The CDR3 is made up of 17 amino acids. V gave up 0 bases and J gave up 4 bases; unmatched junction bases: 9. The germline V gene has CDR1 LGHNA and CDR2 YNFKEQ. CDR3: CASSQDPPLAGAYEQYF. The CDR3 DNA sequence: TGTGCCAGCAGCCAAGATCCCCCCCTAGCGGGGGCATACGAGCAGTACTTC.

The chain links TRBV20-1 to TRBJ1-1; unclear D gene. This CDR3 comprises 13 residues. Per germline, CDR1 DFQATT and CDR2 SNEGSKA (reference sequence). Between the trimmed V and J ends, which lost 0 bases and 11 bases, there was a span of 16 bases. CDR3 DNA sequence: TGCAGTGCTAGAGATCAGACACCAGAGGTGGCTTTCTTT. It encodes CSARDQTPEVAFF.

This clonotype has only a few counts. CDR3 sequence reads: CASSLGTGASNYGYTF. CDR3 coding DNA: TGCGCCAGCAGCCTCGGGACAGGCGCCTCTAACTATGGCTACACCTTC. The chain couples TRBV4-3 to TRBJ1-2, with TRBD1 identical over 8 bases. Germline V gene sequence: CDR1 LGHNA, CDR2 YSLEER. The CDR3 is 16 amino acids. V was clipped by 4 bases and J by 0 bases; unmatched bases: 7.

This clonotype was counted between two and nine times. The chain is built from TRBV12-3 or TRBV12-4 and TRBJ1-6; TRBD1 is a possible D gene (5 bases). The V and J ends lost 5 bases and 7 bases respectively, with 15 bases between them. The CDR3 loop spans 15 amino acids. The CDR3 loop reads CASSPRTRRNSPLHF. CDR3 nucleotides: TGTGCCAGCAGTCCTAGGACACGGCGGAATTCACCCCTCCACTTT.

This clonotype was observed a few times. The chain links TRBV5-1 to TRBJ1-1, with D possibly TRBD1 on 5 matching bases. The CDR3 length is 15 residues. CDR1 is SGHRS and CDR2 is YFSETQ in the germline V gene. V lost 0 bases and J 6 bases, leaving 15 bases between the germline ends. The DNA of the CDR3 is TGCGCCAGCAGCTTGGTAGGGGAGGAAGGGGCTGAAGCTTTCTTT. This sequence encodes CASSLVGEEGAEAFF.

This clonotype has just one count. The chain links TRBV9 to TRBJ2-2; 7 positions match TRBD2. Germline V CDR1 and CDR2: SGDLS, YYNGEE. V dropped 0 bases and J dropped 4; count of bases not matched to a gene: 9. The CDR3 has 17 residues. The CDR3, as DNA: TGTGCCAGCAGCGTAGCGGTCAGCGGGACGAGCACCGGGGAGCTGTTTTTT. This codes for CASSVAVSGTSTGELFF.

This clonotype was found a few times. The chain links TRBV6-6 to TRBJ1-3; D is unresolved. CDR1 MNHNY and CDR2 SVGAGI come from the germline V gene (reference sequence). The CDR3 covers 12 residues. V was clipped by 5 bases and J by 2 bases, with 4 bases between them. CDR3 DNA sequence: TGTGCCAGCAGTAAAGCTGGAAACACCATATATTTT. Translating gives CASSKAGNTIYF.

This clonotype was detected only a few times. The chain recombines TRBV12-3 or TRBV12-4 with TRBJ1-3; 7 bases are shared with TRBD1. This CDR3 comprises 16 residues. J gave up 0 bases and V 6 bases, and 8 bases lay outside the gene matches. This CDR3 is CASSLPQGISGNTIYF. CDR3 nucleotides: TGTGCCAGCAGCTTACCACAGGGGATCTCTGGAAACACCATATATTTT.

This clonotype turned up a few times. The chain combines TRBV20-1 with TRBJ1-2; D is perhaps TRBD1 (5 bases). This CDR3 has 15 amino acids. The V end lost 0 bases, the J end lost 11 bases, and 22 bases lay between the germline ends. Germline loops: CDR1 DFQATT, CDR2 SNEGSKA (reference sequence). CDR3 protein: CSARDGFRVGQKYTF. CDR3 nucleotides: TGCAGTGCTAGAGATGGTTTTAGGGTGGGGCAGAAGTACACCTTC.

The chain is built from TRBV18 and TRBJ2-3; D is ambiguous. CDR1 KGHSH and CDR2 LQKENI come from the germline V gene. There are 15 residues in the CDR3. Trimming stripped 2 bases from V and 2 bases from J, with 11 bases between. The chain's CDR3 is CASSPKHRPTDTQYF. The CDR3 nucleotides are TGTGCCAGCTCACCAAAACACCGGCCCACAGATACGCAGTATTTT. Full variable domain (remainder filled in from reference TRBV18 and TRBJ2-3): NAGVMQNPRHLVRRRGQEARLRCSPMKGHSHVYWYRQLPEEGLKFMVYLQKENIIDESGMPKERFSAEFPKEGPSILRIQQVVRGDSAAYFCASSPKHRPTDTQYFGPGTRLTVL.

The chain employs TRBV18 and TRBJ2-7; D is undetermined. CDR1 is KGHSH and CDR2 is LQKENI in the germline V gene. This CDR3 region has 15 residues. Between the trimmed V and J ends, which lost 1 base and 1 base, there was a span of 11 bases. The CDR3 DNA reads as TGTGCCAGCTCACCACGCCTGCCAAAATCCTACGAGCAGTACTTC. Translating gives CASSPRLPKSYEQYF.

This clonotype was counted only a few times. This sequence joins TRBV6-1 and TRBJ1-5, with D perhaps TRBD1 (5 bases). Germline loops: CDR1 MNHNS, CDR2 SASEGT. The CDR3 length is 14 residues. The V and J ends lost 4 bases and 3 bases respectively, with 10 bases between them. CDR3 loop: CASSGQRLNQPQHF. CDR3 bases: TGTGCCAGCAGTGGACAGCGGCTCAATCAGCCCCAGCATTTT.